This TCR beta chain was sequenced in a study of identical twins. TCRdb called the 5' RACE reads again in MiXCR, with one record for every CDR3 protein. Among 450,000 or so distinct CDR3 sequences, around 24% were seen once, and the ten largest hold 2.9%. The CDR3 loop spans 12 amino acids. Germline loops: CDR1 SQVTM, CDR2 ANQGSEA. V was clipped by 7 bases and J by 4 bases, with 12 bases between them. This sample also belongs to another study, concerning T cells expressing NK-cell markers. As that study records: The CD3+CD56-NKG2C+ fraction was also led by these clonotypes in a few donors.

This chain joins TRBV29-1 and TRBJ2-3; D is undetermined. This TCR was sampled from a woman aged 18 to 35 in good health. Sequencing was carried out using CD4+ T cells sorted from blood. CDR3 sequence: CSGAITADTQYF. The CDR3 coding sequence is TGCAGCGGAGCCATCACCGCAGATACGCAGTATTTT.